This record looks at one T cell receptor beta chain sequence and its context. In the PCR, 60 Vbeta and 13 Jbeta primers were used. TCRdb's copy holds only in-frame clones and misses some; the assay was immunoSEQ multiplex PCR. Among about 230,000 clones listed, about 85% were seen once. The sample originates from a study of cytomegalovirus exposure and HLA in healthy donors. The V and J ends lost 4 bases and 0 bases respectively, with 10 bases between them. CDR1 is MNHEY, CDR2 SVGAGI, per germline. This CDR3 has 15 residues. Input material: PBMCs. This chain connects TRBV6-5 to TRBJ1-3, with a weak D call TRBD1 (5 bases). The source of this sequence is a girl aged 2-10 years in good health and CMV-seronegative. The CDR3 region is CASSLDTSSGNTIYF. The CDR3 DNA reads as TGTGCCAGCAGTTTGGACACGAGCTCTGGAAACACCATATATTTT.